A selection of T cell receptor beta chains follows, all from one sample in a study of chemoradiotherapy in HPV16-positive cancers. Clones were read by immunoSEQ multiplex PCR, and TCRdb kept only the in-frame ones, dropping some. The sample consists of 7,300 or so clones, approximately 83% of them appearing once. The starting material was blood, obtained from a patient who underwent chemoradiotherapy. The receptors were gathered from a human donor with HPV-associated anogenital cancer. The CDR3 runs from the conserved cysteine through the conserved F or W. Fields, in order: D gene, clone size, V gene, J gene, CDR3 protein, CDR3 DNA. The D gene is left open where the match is weak. For some rows the clone size is stated as once, few or many, or as a class when expanded; others skip it.

TRBD1,few,TRBV2,TRBJ2-7,CASKWDRDEQYF,TGTGCCAGCAAGTGGGACAGGGACGAGCAGTACTTC
TRBD1,.,TRBV19,TRBJ2-3,CASRSSGQGIDTQYF,TGTGCCAGTAGGAGCTCGGGACAGGGGATAGATACGCAGTATTTT
TRBD1,.,TRBV11-2,TRBJ2-7,CASSVHGTGVPYEQYF,TGTGCCAGCAGCGTACACGGGACAGGGGTGCCCTACGAGCAGTACTTC
.,.,TRBV5-1,TRBJ2-3,CASSLAVALSTDTQYF,TGCGCCAGCAGCTTGGCCGTGGCGCTTAGCACAGATACGCAGTATTTT
.,.,TRBV2,TRBJ1-5,CASSGTNQPQHF,TGTGCCAGCAGTGGCACCAATCAGCCCCAGCATTTT
TRBD2,.,TRBV5-1,TRBJ2-3,CASSLGLAGETDTQYF,TGCGCCAGCAGCTTGGGACTAGCGGGGGAAACAGATACGCAGTATTTT
TRBD1,.,TRBV7-2,TRBJ2-7,CASRPTGSYEQYF,TGTGCCAGCAGGCCGACAGGGTCTTACGAGCAGTACTTC
.,.,TRBV10-2,TRBJ1-4,CASLPGRLTNEKLFF,TGCGCCAGCCTTCCTGGACGGCTCACTAATGAAAAACTGTTTTTT
.,.,TRBV7-9,TRBJ1-2,CASSPRGEYGYTF,TGTGCCAGCAGCCCCCGAGGGGAATATGGCTACACCTTC
.,.,TRBV5-5,TRBJ1-2,CASSLSPGTNNYGYTF,TGTGCCAGCAGCTTATCGCCCGGGACCAATAACTATGGCTACACCTTC
.,few,TRBV6-5,TRBJ1-4,CASSTEIREKLFF,TGTGCCAGCAGTACCGAGATTCGTGAAAAACTGTTTTTT
.,.,TRBV5-6,TRBJ1-5,CASSLTLGGNQPQHF,TGTGCCAGCAGCTTGACCTTAGGGGGCAATCAGCCCCAGCATTTT
.,once,TRBV4-2,TRBJ2-1,CASSQVVDRYNEQFF,TGTGCCAGCAGCCAGGTTGTGGACAGATACAATGAGCAGTTCTTC
.,.,TRBV7-9,TRBJ2-3,CASSFGQVSTDTQYF,TGTGCCAGCAGCTTCGGGCAGGTCAGCACAGATACGCAGTATTTT
.,.,TRBV6-5,TRBJ2-7,CASSAPQGYEQYF,TGTGCCAGCAGTGCCCCACAGGGCTACGAGCAGTACTTC
TRBD1,once,TRBV19,TRBJ2-7,CASSYRGNSYEQYF,TGTGCCAGTAGTTACAGGGGCAACTCCTACGAGCAGTACTTC
TRBD2,once,TRBV6-6,TRBJ2-3,CASRASGGANTQYF,TGTGCCAGCAGGGCTAGCGGGGGGGCGAATACGCAGTATTTT
.,.,TRBV28,TRBJ2-5,CASSFMRTPGDGYQETQYF,TGTGCCAGCAGTTTTATGCGAACTCCAGGGGACGGGTACCAAGAGACCCAGTACTTC
TRBD1,.,TRBV7-9,TRBJ2-7,CASSGTGDRGLPYEQYF,TGTGCCAGCAGCGGTACCGGGGACAGGGGACTACCCTACGAGCAGTACTTC
.,.,TRBV4-2,TRBJ1-2,CASSQASGPLDGYTF,TGTGCCAGCAGCCAAGCTTCCGGACCATTGGATGGCTACACCTTC
.,.,TRBV6-6,TRBJ1-6,CASSPWVPGTSPLHF,TGTGCCAGCAGCCCCTGGGTTCCCGGTACCTCACCCCTCCACTTT
TRBD1,.,TRBV18,TRBJ2-1,CASSSTGGNEQFF,TGTGCCAGCTCGTCCACAGGGGGCAATGAGCAGTTCTTC
.,.,TRBV7-3,TRBJ2-3,CASTRLDTQYF,TGTGCCAGCACTCGTCTAGATACGCAGTATTTT
.,.,TRBV4-2,TRBJ2-7,CASSHIGYYEQYF,TGTGCCAGCAGCCACATTGGGTACTACGAGCAGTACTTC
TRBD1,.,TRBV9,TRBJ1-4,CASSKGQGNEKLFF,TGTGCCAGCAGCAAGGGACAGGGTAATGAAAAACTGTTTTTT
.,.,TRBV21-1,TRBJ2-5,CASSKKGQEETQYF,TGTGCCAGCAGCAAAAAGGGGCAGGAGGAGACCCAGTACTTC
.,.,TRBV5-6,TRBJ2-7,CASSPTGQSSYEQYF,TGTGCCAGCAGCCCAACCGGGCAAAGCTCCTACGAGCAGTACTTC
.,.,TRBV23-1,TRBJ1-1,CASRRSGDTEAFF,TGCGCCAGCAGGAGGAGCGGGGACACTGAAGCTTTCTTT
.,medium-sized,TRBV28,TRBJ1-6,CASSGTGTRGSPLHF,TGTGCCAGCAGTGGAACAGGGACACGGGGTTCACCCCTCCACTTT
.,.,TRBV5-3,TRBJ2-7,CARSLGQYYEQYF,TGTGCCAGAAGCTTGGGACAGTATTACGAGCAGTACTTC
.,.,TRBV27,TRBJ1-4,CASTNSGTNEKLFF,TGTGCCAGCACCAACTCAGGGACTAATGAAAAACTGTTTTTT
.,.,TRBV2,TRBJ1-1,CASSEAPGHTEAFF,TGTGCCAGCAGTGAAGCGCCAGGACACACTGAAGCTTTCTTT
TRBD1,once,TRBV5-1,TRBJ1-1,CASSSGQGEWNTEAFF,TGCGCCAGCAGCTCTGGACAGGGTGAGTGGAACACTGAAGCTTTCTTT
TRBD1,.,TRBV7-8,TRBJ1-4,CASSGTGTGNEKLFF,TGTGCCAGCAGCGGGACCGGGACAGGGAATGAAAAACTGTTTTTT
.,.,TRBV6-5,TRBJ1-5,CASSSAPGVSNQPQHF,TGTGCCAGCAGTTCGGCTCCAGGGGTTAGCAATCAGCCCCAGCATTTT
TRBD1,.,TRBV19,TRBJ2-5,CASSIELGQGPSRETQYF,TGTGCCAGTAGTATAGAATTGGGACAGGGCCCCTCCAGGGAGACCCAGTACTTC
.,once,TRBV6-4,TRBJ1-1,CASSDRDNTEAFF,TGTGCCAGCAGTGACCGGGACAACACTGAAGCTTTCTTT
.,.,TRBV9,TRBJ1-6,CASRESSYNSPLHF,TGTGCCAGCAGGGAAAGCTCCTATAATTCACCCCTCCACTTT
.,.,TRBV11-3,TRBJ2-3,CASSLQSTDTQYF,TGTGCCAGCAGCTTGCAGAGCACAGATACGCAGTATTTT
.,.,TRBV4-1,TRBJ2-7,CASSQAHGRVSEQYF,TGCGCCAGCAGCCAAGCCCATGGGAGAGTCTCCGAGCAGTACTTC
.,.,TRBV5-1,TRBJ2-2,CASRRQRGTGELFF,TGCGCCAGCAGGAGACAGCGAGGCACCGGGGAGCTGTTTTTT
TRBD2,.,TRBV5-6,TRBJ2-2,CASSWSLAGAGELFF,TGTGCCAGCAGCTGGAGTCTAGCGGGGGCCGGGGAGCTGTTTTTT
.,.,TRBV6-4,TRBJ2-1,CASSEGTHNEQFF,TGTGCCAGCAGTGAGGGGACACACAATGAGCAGTTCTTC
TRBD1,.,TRBV14,TRBJ1-1,CASSQDRTGYDAFF,TGTGCCAGCAGCCAAGACCGGACAGGGTATGATGCTTTCTTT
TRBD1,.,TRBV7-9,TRBJ1-1,CASSDRGVTTEAFF,TGTGCCAGCAGCGACAGGGGGGTTACGACTGAAGCTTTCTTT
TRBD1,few,TRBV9,TRBJ2-3,CASSPRTGNSPDTQYF,TGTGCCAGCAGCCCCCGGACAGGGAATAGCCCAGATACGCAGTATTTT
TRBD1,.,TRBV7-9,TRBJ1-6,CASGGQDNSPLHF,TGTGCCAGCGGGGGACAGGATAATTCACCCCTCCACTTT
TRBD1,.,TRBV4-3,TRBJ2-2,CASSQERQGAHTGELFF,TGCGCCAGCAGCCAAGAACGGCAGGGGGCGCACACCGGGGAGCTGTTTTTT
TRBD1,.,TRBV11-1,TRBJ2-2,CASSKAGTGGNTGELFF,TGTGCCAGCAGTAAAGCCGGGACAGGGGGAAACACCGGGGAGCTGTTTTTT
.,once,TRBV15,TRBJ2-2,CATSVNSQTGELFF,TGTGCCACCAGCGTAAACAGTCAAACCGGGGAGCTGTTTTTT
.,.,TRBV19,TRBJ1-1,CASSIGGTLGGAPEAFF,TGTGCCAGTAGTATAGGGGGCACGCTGGGAGGGGCGCCTGAAGCTTTCTTT
TRBD1,.,TRBV5-5,TRBJ1-4,CASSLLGQGQEKLFF,TGTGCCAGCAGCTTGTTGGGACAGGGACAGGAAAAACTGTTTTTT
TRBD2,.,TRBV15,TRBJ2-7,CATSRKRSGTSGNEQYF,TGTGCCACCAGCCGAAAGAGAAGCGGGACTAGCGGGAACGAGCAGTACTTC
.,few,TRBV7-2,TRBJ1-6,CASLSSYNSPLHF,TGTGCCAGCCTGAGCTCCTATAATTCACCCCTCCACTTT